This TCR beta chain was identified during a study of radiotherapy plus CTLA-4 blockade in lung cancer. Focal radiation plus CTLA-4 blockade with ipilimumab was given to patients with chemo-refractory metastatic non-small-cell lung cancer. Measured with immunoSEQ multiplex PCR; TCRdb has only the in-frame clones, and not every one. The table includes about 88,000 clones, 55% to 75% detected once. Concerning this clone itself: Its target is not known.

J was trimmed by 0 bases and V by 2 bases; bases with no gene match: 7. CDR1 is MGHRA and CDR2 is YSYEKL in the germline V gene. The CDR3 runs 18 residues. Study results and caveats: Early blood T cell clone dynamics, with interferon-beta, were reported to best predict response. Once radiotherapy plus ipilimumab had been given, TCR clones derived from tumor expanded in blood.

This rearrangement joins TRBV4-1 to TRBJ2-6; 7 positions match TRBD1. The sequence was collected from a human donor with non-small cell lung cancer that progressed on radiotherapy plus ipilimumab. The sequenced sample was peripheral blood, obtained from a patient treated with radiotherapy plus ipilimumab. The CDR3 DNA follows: TGCGCCAGCAGCCAACACTCGGACAGGAGCTCTGGGGCCAACGTCCTGACTTTC. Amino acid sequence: CASSQHSDRSSGANVLTF.